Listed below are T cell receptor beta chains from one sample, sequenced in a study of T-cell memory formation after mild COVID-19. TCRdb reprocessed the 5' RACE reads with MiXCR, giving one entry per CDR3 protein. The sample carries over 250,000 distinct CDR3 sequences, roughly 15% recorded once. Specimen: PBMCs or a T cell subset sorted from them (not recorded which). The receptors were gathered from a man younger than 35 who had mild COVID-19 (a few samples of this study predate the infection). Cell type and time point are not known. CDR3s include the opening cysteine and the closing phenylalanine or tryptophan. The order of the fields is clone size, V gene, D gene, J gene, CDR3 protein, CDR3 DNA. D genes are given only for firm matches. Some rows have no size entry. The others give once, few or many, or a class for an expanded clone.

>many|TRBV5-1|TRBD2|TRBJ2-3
CASGRTSGGRSTDTQYF
TGCGCCAGCGGGCGGACTAGCGGGGGGCGCAGCACAGATACGCAGTATTTT
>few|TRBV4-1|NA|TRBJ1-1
CASSRGLTANTEAFF
TGCGCCAGCAGCCGAGGGTTGACAGCGAACACTGAAGCTTTCTTT
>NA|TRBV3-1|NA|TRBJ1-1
CASSFRGQKNTEAFF
TGTGCCAGCAGCTTTAGGGGCCAGAAGAACACTGAAGCTTTCTTT
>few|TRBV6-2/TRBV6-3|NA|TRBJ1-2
CASSYSSLLGGYTF
TGTGCCAGCAGTTACTCGAGCCTACTCGGAGGCTACACCTTC
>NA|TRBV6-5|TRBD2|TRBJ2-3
CASRPGGGATDTQYF
TGTGCCAGCAGGCCCGGGGGAGGGGCCACAGATACGCAGTATTTT
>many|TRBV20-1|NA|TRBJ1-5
CSAIGLGSYVELDQPQHF
TGCAGTGCAATCGGACTAGGTAGCTATGTTGAGCTTGATCAGCCCCAGCATTTT
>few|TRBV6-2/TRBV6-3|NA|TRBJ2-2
CASSYSPPWSGELFF
TGTGCCAGCAGTTACTCCCCCCCGTGGAGCGGGGAGCTGTTTTTT
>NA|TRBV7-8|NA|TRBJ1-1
CASSFSTGGLEAFF
TGTGCCAGCAGCTTTAGTACGGGGGGCCTCGAGGCTTTCTTT
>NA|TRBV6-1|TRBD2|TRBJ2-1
CASSPLGLAGGREQFF
TGTGCCAGCAGCCCCCTGGGACTAGCGGGGGGACGGGAGCAGTTCTTC
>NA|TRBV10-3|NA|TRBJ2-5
CAISDRGFSETQYF
TGTGCCATCAGTGACAGGGGATTTTCAGAGACCCAGTACTTC
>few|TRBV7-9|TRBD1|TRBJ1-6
CASSARGYNSPLHF
TGTGCCAGCAGCGCCAGGGGGTACAATTCACCCCTCCACTTT
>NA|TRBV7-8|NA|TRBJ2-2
CASSVTEADYTGELFF
TGTGCCAGCAGCGTGACAGAGGCAGATTACACCGGGGAGCTGTTTTTT
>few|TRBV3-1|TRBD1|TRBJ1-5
CASSLTGQGSQPQHF
TGTGCCAGCAGCCTCACGGGACAGGGGAGTCAGCCCCAGCATTTT
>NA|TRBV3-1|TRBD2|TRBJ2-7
CASSQHGRGAYEQYF
TGTGCCAGCAGCCAACATGGGAGGGGAGCGTACGAGCAGTACTTC
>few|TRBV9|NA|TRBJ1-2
CASSVGGETTYGYTF
TGTGCCAGCAGCGTAGGAGGGGAAACGACCTATGGCTACACCTTC
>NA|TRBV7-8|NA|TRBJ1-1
CASTSRTEAFF
TGTGCCAGCACCTCACGGACTGAAGCTTTCTTT
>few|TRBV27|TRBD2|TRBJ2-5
CASSPGLAGAETQYF
TGTGCCAGCAGTCCCGGACTAGCTGGGGCAGAGACCCAGTACTTC
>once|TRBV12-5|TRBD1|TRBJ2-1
CASGNPGQGSGSYNEQFF
TGTGCTAGTGGCAACCCGGGACAGGGGAGCGGCTCCTACAATGAGCAGTTCTTC
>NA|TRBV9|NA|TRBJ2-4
CASSVVPDRDIQYF
TGTGCCAGCAGCGTAGTACCGGACCGGGACATTCAGTACTTC
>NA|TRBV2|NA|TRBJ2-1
CASSDGLRNEQFF
TGTGCCAGCAGTGATGGACTCCGCAATGAGCAGTTCTTC
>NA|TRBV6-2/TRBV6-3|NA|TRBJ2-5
CASSPIHF
TGTGCCAGCAGCCCCATCCACTTC
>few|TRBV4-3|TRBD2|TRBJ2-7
CASSQQRGATAYEQYF
TGCGCCAGCAGCCAGCAGCGGGGGGCCACCGCCTACGAGCAGTACTTC
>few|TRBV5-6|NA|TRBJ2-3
CASSWRGHPSPYF
TGTGCCAGCAGCTGGCGGGGACACCCGTCGCCGTATTTT
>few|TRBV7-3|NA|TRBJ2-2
CASSLMAPGTGELFF
TGTGCCAGCAGCTTAATGGCACCGGGCACCGGGGAGCTGTTTTTT
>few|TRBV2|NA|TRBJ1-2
CASTSTGQGYTF
TGTGCCAGCACATCGACGGGACAAGGCTACACCTTC
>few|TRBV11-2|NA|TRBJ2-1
CASSFGSNNEQFF
TGTGCCAGCAGCTTCGGGAGCAACAATGAGCAGTTCTTC
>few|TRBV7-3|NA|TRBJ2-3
CASSLGVGRPTTDTQYF
TGTGCCAGCAGCTTAGGGGTGGGACGCCCTACCACAGATACGCAGTATTTT
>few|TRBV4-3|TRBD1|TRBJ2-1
CASSQEGTGGSYNEQFF
TGCGCCAGCAGCCAGGAAGGGACAGGGGGCTCCTACAATGAGCAGTTCTTC
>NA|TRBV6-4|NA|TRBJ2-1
CASTPLGLREQFF
TGTGCCAGCACCCCTTTGGGGCTTCGGGAGCAGTTCTTC
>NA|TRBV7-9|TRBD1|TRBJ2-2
CASSGTDRALNTGELFF
TGTGCCAGCAGTGGGACGGACAGGGCGTTGAACACCGGGGAGCTGTTTTTT
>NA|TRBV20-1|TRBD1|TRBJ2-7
CSARGQGQAYEQYF
TGCAGTGCTAGAGGACAGGGTCAAGCCTACGAGCAGTACTTC
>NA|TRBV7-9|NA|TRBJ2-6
CASSPPVGVGANVLTF
TGTGCCAGCAGCCCACCGGTGGGGGTAGGGGCCAACGTCCTGACTTTC
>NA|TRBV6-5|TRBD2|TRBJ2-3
CASRLSGGASDTQYF
TGTGCCAGCAGGCTTAGCGGGGGGGCATCAGATACGCAGTATTTT
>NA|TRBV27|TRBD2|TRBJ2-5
CASSLGPGGYQGQYF
TGTGCCAGCAGCCTGGGCCCGGGGGGATATCAGGGCCAGTACTTC
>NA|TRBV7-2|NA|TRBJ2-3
CASSRQLADTQYF
TGTGCCAGCAGCCGACAATTGGCAGATACGCAGTATTTT
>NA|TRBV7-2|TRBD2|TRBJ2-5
CASSLGFSGGRETQYF
TGTGCCAGCAGCTTAGGGTTTAGCGGGGGACGGGAGACCCAGTACTTC
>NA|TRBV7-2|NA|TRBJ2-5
CASSLHLGETQYF
TGTGCCAGCAGCTTACATCTCGGGGAGACCCAGTACTTC
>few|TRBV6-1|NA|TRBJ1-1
CASSDPHRVSEAFF
TGTGCCAGCAGTGACCCCCACAGGGTCAGTGAAGCTTTCTTT